The present T cell receptor (beta chain) was sequenced within a study of OX40 agonist ivuxolimab in advanced cancers. This table comes from immunoSEQ multiplex PCR, and its TCRdb copy is limited to in-frame clones, with some not included. The repertoire holds tens of thousands of clones, with about 88% as singletons. This clone was observed once. Germline CDR1 is GTSNPN and CDR2 is SVGIG (reference sequence). The V end lost 1 base, the J end lost 1 base, and 4 bases lay between the germline ends. The CDR3 contains 13 residues. The sequences come from CD4+ or CD8+ T cells sorted from blood, collected in a trial of the OX40 agonist ivuxolimab. The TCR was taken from an adult with an advanced solid tumor such as melanoma, head and neck, liver or kidney cancer. The gene calls are TRBV30 and TRBJ2-2; D call uncertain. The CDR3 bases are TGTGCCTGGAGTGGGATGAACACCGGGGAGCTGTTTTTT. It translates to CAWSGMNTGELFF.